This entry describes one TCR beta chain. Time point reported: blood 2 weeks post-SBRT. The treatment: 15 Gy SBRT to primary tumor, nephrectomy 4 weeks later. Serial blood draws occurred at baseline and 2 and 4 weeks post-SBRT. The sample comes from a study of radiation and T cells in renal cell carcinoma. TCRdb's copy holds only in-frame clones and misses some; the assay was immunoSEQ multiplex PCR. The sample includes fewer than 150,000 clones, around nine tenths of them seen just once. CDR1 SEHNR and CDR2 FQNEAQ come from the germline V gene (reference sequence). V shed 10 bases and J shed 2 bases, with 19 bases lying between them. The CDR3 loop spans 15 amino acids.

The chain carries TRBV7-9 and TRBJ2-3, with D possibly TRBD2 on 7 matching bases. The material was blood, obtained from a patient whose treatment included radiotherapy and nephrectomy. The TCR comes from a woman in her 70s with renal cell carcinoma. CDR3 in DNA: TGTGCCACCTCGTTTTCGGGGGGCACCACAGATACGCAGTATTTT. It yields the protein CATSFSGGTTDTQYF.